These T cell receptor beta chains were read from a single sample in a study of T cell responses to AZD1222 COVID-19 vaccine. Method: immunoSEQ multiplex PCR; TCRdb's copy keeps in-frame clones and lacks some. The data show about 99,000 clones, approximately 89% seen once. The sample here was peripheral blood, taken 28 days after the second AZD1222 dose. The receptor set was obtained from an adult who received the AZD1222 COVID-19 vaccine. CDR3s leave out the opening cysteine and the closing phenylalanine or tryptophan.

ASSARTGGLADTQY	TRBV21-1	TRBJ2-3
ASGIRDTLNTEAF	TRBV5-6	TRBJ1-1
ASSYADRSYEQY	TRBV6-5	TRBJ2-7
ASSTYPLAGGPKDTQY	TRBV5-1	TRBJ2-3
ASSQARDRAETQY	TRBV4-1	TRBJ2-5
ASSLQQGWTEAF	TRBV27	TRBJ1-1
ASSSGAGANEQF	TRBV13	TRBJ2-1
ASRKKGDKLYEQY	TRBV19	TRBJ2-7
SAPGGTEAF	TRBV20-1	TRBJ1-1
ASRRVEIEGTQY	TRBV13	TRBJ2-5
ASSLLTPGNGNQPQH	TRBV5-1	TRBJ1-5
ATSDPTAPYNEQF	TRBV24-1	TRBJ2-1
ASSQAAGSTDTQY	TRBV3-1/TRBV3-2	TRBJ2-3
ASSVGASGSRRGNYNEQF	TRBV9	TRBJ2-1
ARSLAGGQEVEQY	TRBV5-3	TRBJ2-7
ASSVESGTYSPLH	TRBV9	TRBJ1-6
ASSRVEGFWANTGELF	TRBV11-2	TRBJ2-2
ASSPLGSVDEQF	TRBV4-2	TRBJ2-1
SAELNEAF	TRBV20-1	TRBJ1-1
ASSPQDRGAPEQF	TRBV4-3	TRBJ2-1
ASRLGRVGNTIY	TRBV7-8	TRBJ1-3
SVEDHQGGLNYGYT	TRBV29-1	TRBJ1-2
ASRDNSNQPQH	TRBV10-1	TRBJ1-5
ASSPYVLGNIQY	TRBV7-2	TRBJ2-4
ATSDFNRTGGTYEQY	TRBV24-1	TRBJ2-7
ASSPLRGGSYNEQF	TRBV18	TRBJ2-1
SVVVGLAGSSYNEQF	TRBV29-1	TRBJ2-1
ASHNPVGDGYT	TRBV10-2	TRBJ1-2
ASSQAIGGMQETQY	TRBV4-2	TRBJ2-5
ASSSGGGGDSNQPQH	TRBV7-6	TRBJ1-5
AWSVTLHHTYEQY	TRBV30	TRBJ2-7
ASSLGLSTDTQY	TRBV7-2	TRBJ2-3
ASSLRGGTDTQY	TRBV27	TRBJ2-3
ASSPATAYEQY	TRBV18	TRBJ2-7
ASSEDGHIQY	TRBV2	TRBJ2-4
ASSPPSREQY	TRBV18	TRBJ2-7
SARTSNEQF	TRBV20-1	TRBJ2-1
ASTPTGTGKSEAF	TRBV28	TRBJ1-1
ASSSSGSTDTQY	TRBV27	TRBJ2-3
SVEVGRSYGYT	TRBV29-1	TRBJ1-2
ASSSTSGTRAEQF	TRBV7-9	TRBJ2-1
ASSEDIRETQY	TRBV19	TRBJ2-5
ASSLMADRNQPQH	TRBV27	TRBJ1-5
ASSLRNEQF	TRBV12-3/TRBV12-4	TRBJ2-1
ARAWTSGSREQY	TRBV19	TRBJ2-7
ASSFGGGGTDTQY	TRBV5-1	TRBJ2-3
ASSLVGGHEQF	TRBV5-1	TRBJ2-1
ASSHRDRGD	TRBV28	TRBJ2-3
AWSFQGPGEQY	TRBV30	TRBJ2-7
ASSPLDSGYT	TRBV18	TRBJ1-2
ASSRGGAHKNEQF	TRBV6-5	TRBJ2-1
ASSLQPKNEQY	TRBV28	TRBJ2-7
ASSHPGAKNTGELF	TRBV3-1/TRBV3-2	TRBJ2-2
ASSFGQRQNEKLF	TRBV7-8	TRBJ1-4
ASSLAFGQGVDTQY	TRBV5-1	TRBJ2-3
ASSLSADTQY	TRBV25-1	TRBJ2-3
SASLPGEQF	TRBV20-1	TRBJ2-1
ASSFNSRSGNTIY	TRBV7-2	TRBJ1-3
ASSPWTSGRGWTGELF	TRBV11-2	TRBJ2-2